This TCR beta chain was recorded in a study of blood T cell repertoires in COVID-19. Study-wide context: The samples span acute and convalescent COVID-19 from the United States, Italy and Spain. From T cells, B-cell-depleted T cells, or PBMCs came the material, which was cDNA or gDNA.

The CDR3 is 16 residues long. Germline lookup yields CDR1 LNHDA and CDR2 SQIVND (reference sequence). V was clipped by 0 bases and J by 0 bases, with 9 bases between them. This clone has a handful of counts. In the original analysis: Cell counts per sample came from amplifying reference gene primers. Profiling relied on immunoSEQ multiplex PCR, and the TCRdb table lists in-frame clones only, not all of them. That table gives V, J and clone size, and the DNA gave D and trimming. This sample has around 210,000 clones, with approximately 87% found just once. V usage is TRBV19 and J usage is TRBJ1-5; D is undetermined. The sample taken for sequencing was peripheral blood. This receptor was taken from a woman aged 70 to 79 with acute or convalescent COVID-19. The chain's CDR3 is CASSIEVRHSNQPQHF. The CDR3 region has the DNA TGTGCCAGTAGTATAGAAGTCAGACATAGCAATCAGCCCCAGCATTTT.